The 16 T cell receptor beta chains below were found in one sample sequenced in a study of blood T cells in healthy people across ages. A second PCR of roughly 7 to 11 cycles used a sample-barcoded 5' primer and a J-beta primer mix. TCRdb called the 5' RACE reads again in MiXCR, with one record for every CDR3 protein. Here the sample spans roughly 640,000 distinct CDR3 sequences, approximately 30% being singletons. Sequenced: blood. These receptors were collected from a woman older than 75 in good health.

The chain combines TRBV12-3 or TRBV12-4 with TRBJ2-7, with a possible D match to TRBD1 (6 bases). Between the trimmed V and J ends, which lost 7 bases and 0 bases, there was a span of 16 bases. The CDR3 loop spans 15 amino acids. CDR3 bases: TGTGCCAGCACCGTAGGGGCAGGGGTCTCCTACGAGCAGTACTTC. Encoded protein: CASTVGAGVSYEQYF.

This clonotype was observed a handful of times. The chain couples TRBV2 to TRBJ2-3, with TRBD2 identical over 15 bases. CDR1 is SNHLY, CDR2 FYNNEI, per germline. CDR3 length equals 16 residues. The junction had 6 bases not matched to a gene; V was cut back by 4 bases and J by 7 bases. The CDR3 DNA sequence: TGTGCCAGCAGTGTGGGACTAGCGGGGGGACGCCATACGCAGTATTTT. It is translated as CASSVGLAGGRHTQYF.

The J gene is TRBJ1-5, the V gene TRBV7-9, with 9 bases lining up with TRBD1. The CDR3 has 15 residues. Germline CDR1 reads SEHNR; CDR2 reads FQNEAQ (reference sequence). The trim removed 5 bases at V and 4 bases at J, leaving 6 bases unmatched. The CDR3 spells CASSHSGQGNQPQHF. In nucleotides, the CDR3 is TGTGCCAGCAGCCATTCGGGACAGGGTAATCAGCCCCAGCATTTT.

This clonotype was seen repeatedly, ten times or more. The V call is TRBV4-1, the J call TRBJ2-7, with D unclear. Germline-derived CDR1 and CDR2 are MGHRA and YSYEKL. With 0 bases removed from V and 6 bases from J, the gap between germline ends came to 9 bases. The CDR3 sequence is 13 residues long. DNA for the CDR3: TGCGCCAGCAGCCAAGAAGTCTGGGGCGAGCAGTACTTC. Translating gives CASSQEVWGEQYF.

The rearrangement joins TRBV20-1 to TRBJ2-1, with 13 bases aligning to TRBD2. The trim removed 5 bases at V and 7 bases at J, leaving 5 bases unmatched. CDR1 is DFQATT and CDR2 is SNEGSKA in the germline V gene (reference sequence). The CDR3 spans 14 residues. The CDR3 region has the DNA TGCAGTGCTGGACTAGCGGGAGTCTTGAATGAGCAGTTCTTC. Amino acid sequence: CSAGLAGVLNEQFF.

This clonotype was found many times. The chain uses TRBV9 and TRBJ2-5; possible D gene TRBD1, 6 bases. Germline CDR1 reads SGDLS; CDR2 reads YYNGEE. V was pared by 0 bases and J by 2 bases, with 11 bases between. The CDR3 sequence is 15 residues long. In DNA, the CDR3 is TGTGCCAGCAGCGTAGCTATGAGGGGGCAAGAGACCCAGTACTTC. Encoded protein: CASSVAMRGQETQYF.

This clonotype was seen at least ten times. The chain is built from TRBV11-2 and TRBJ2-7; TRBD2 is a possible D gene (5 bases). The CDR3 loop spans 15 amino acids. Germline V gives CDR1 SGHAT, CDR2 FQNNGV. The V and J ends lost 1 base and 6 bases respectively, with 16 bases between them. In nucleotides, the CDR3 is TGTGCCAGCAGCTTAGTATCGCCTAGCAAATCCGAGCAGTACTTC. It is translated as CASSLVSPSKSEQYF.

This chain links TRBV20-1 with TRBJ1-2; D is possibly TRBD1 (6 bases). The V end was cut by 1 base, the J end by 1 base, with 10 bases between. This CDR3 is 14 amino acids long. CDR1 and CDR2 (germline): DFQATT, SNEGSKA (reference sequence). CDR3 DNA sequence: TGCAGTGCTAGAGGGACAGATTTTAACTATGGCTACACCTTC. This encodes CSARGTDFNYGYTF.

This clonotype was seen many times. The chain recombines TRBV5-1 with TRBJ2-1; D perhaps matches TRBD1 (5 bases). Trimming took off 4 bases at V and 8 bases at J, with 19 bases between the two ends. CDR1 is SGHRS and CDR2 is YFSETQ in the germline V gene. This CDR3 spans 15 amino acids. The CDR3 nucleotides are TGCGCCAGCAGCGCTGCGGTTGGCAGGGTAGATGAGCAGTTCTTC. Translated, it gives CASSAAVGRVDEQFF.

This clonotype was detected only once. A much larger clone sits a single nucleotide away, making a read error possible. The chain couples TRBV9 to TRBJ2-4; D gene unclear. Germline CDR1 reads SGDLS; CDR2 reads YYNGEE. The CDR3 loop spans 14 amino acids. DNA for the CDR3: TGTGCCAGCAGCCCCCGCGGAGCCGAAAACGTTCAGTACTTC. This gives the protein CASSPRGAENVQYF.

The table lists this clonotype with many counts. The chain is built from TRBV7-2 and TRBJ2-5, with unresolved D. V lost 5 bases, J lost 6 bases, and 13 bases lay in between. The CDR3 totals 13 residues. Germline CDR1 reads SGHTA; CDR2 reads FQGNSA. The CDR3 here is CASSPGQAKTQYF. The CDR3 bases are TGTGCCAGCAGCCCGGGCCAGGCGAAGACCCAGTACTTC.

The chain combines TRBV20-1 with TRBJ1-1; 10 bases match TRBD1. V lost 5 bases, J lost 2 bases, and 2 bases stayed unmatched. This CDR3 is built from 13 residues. The germline V gene has CDR1 DFQATT and CDR2 SNEGSKA (reference sequence). CDR3 sequence (DNA): TGCAGTGCTCTGACAGGGGGCAACACTGAAGCTTTCTTT. Amino acids: CSALTGGNTEAFF.

Points on this clonotype: This may arise from a read error, as a much more abundant clone is one base away. The chain joins TRBV9 to TRBJ1-1; D is undetermined. Germline assignment: CDR1 SGDLS and CDR2 YYNGEE. The CDR3 covers 14 residues. For the CDR3, the DNA is TGTGCCAGCAGCGTTCTAAGGGTGGGCACTGGAGCTTTCTTT. It encodes CASSVLRVGTGAFF. Together with reference TRBV9 and TRBJ1-1, the CDR3 gives the full variable domain: DSGVTQTPKHLITATGQRVTLRCSPRSGDLSVYWYQQSLDQGLQFLIQYYNGEERAKGNILERFSAQQFPDLHSELNLSSLELGDSALYFCASSVLRVGTGAFFGQGTRLTVV.

This clonotype was picked up a small number of times. One end of the junction is discordant with germline, which a read error may explain. The chain carries TRBV12-3 or TRBV12-4 and TRBJ1-1; D gene ambiguous. The CDR3 sequence is 12 residues long. The CDR3 DNA follows: TGTGTCAGCAGCTCTAGTACTTCAGGAGCTTTCTTT. Protein: CVSSSSTSGAFF.

This clonotype has more than one count but fewer than ten. V and J are TRBV6-5 and TRBJ2-4; D is possibly TRBD1 or TRBD2 (5 bases each). The last part of the DNA fits TRBJ2-7 better; the J call may be wrong. The CDR3 covers 13 residues. Germline V gives CDR1 MNHEY, CDR2 SVGAGI. CDR3 protein: CASRIGASGEQYF. In nucleotides, the CDR3 is TGTGCCAGCCGGATCGGGGCGTCGGGCGAGCAGTACTTC.

The V call is TRBV7-6, the J call TRBJ2-4, with 8 bases matching TRBD2. The J call may be incorrect, as the DNA end agrees better with TRBJ2-7. CDR1 is SGHVS and CDR2 is FNYEAQ in the germline V gene. The CDR3 covers 14 residues. This CDR3 is CASSPSGSGSEQYF. DNA for the CDR3: TGTGCCAGCAGCCCCAGCGGGAGTGGCTCCGAGCAGTACTTC.